A selection of T cell receptor beta chains follows, all from one sample in a study of T cells in Graves' hyperthyroidism and ophthalmopathy. A single record per CDR3 protein comes from TCRdb applying MiXCR to the multiplex PCR reads. Here the sample spans about 96,000 distinct CDR3 sequences, around 52% being singletons. The specimen sequenced was blood. All receptors come from a woman in her forties with Graves' hyperthyroidism. Both conserved end residues are part of each CDR3. Fields, in order: J gene, clone size, D gene, V gene, CDR3 DNA, CDR3 protein. D genes are given only for firm matches. Not all rows give a size; the values are once, few, many and, for expanded clones, a class.

J: TRBJ1-6; size: -; D: -; V: TRBV20-1; DNA: TGCAGTGTCGCACAGGTTGGGGTTTCACCCCTCCACTTT; CDR3: CSVAQVGVSPLHF
J: TRBJ2-7; size: once; D: TRBD1; V: TRBV7-3; DNA: TGTGCCAGCAGTTCGGACAGGGGCGGCTACGAGCAGTACTTC; CDR3: CASSSDRGGYEQYF
J: TRBJ2-5; size: -; D: -; V: TRBV7-2; DNA: TGTGCCAGCAGCCAAATAGGGAGTGAGACCCAGTACTTC; CDR3: CASSQIGSETQYF
J: TRBJ2-2; size: once; D: -; V: TRBV15; DNA: TGTGCCACCAGCAGCTTGGGCGGATACGCGAACACCGGGGAGCTGTTTTTT; CDR3: CATSSLGGYANTGELFF
J: TRBJ1-5; size: -; D: TRBD1; V: TRBV9; DNA: TGTGCCAGCAGCGTAGGGACAGGGGGGTACCAAGAGACCCAGCATTTT; CDR3: CASSVGTGGYQETQHF
J: TRBJ1-5; size: -; D: -; V: TRBV7-8; DNA: TGTGCCAGCAGGCCTGGGGGGCGGTTTAGCAATCAGCCCCAGCATTTT; CDR3: CASRPGGRFSNQPQHF
J: TRBJ1-2; size: -; D: TRBD1; V: TRBV15; DNA: TGTGCCACCAGCAGTGCTCAGGGGGCTGACTATGGCTACACCTTC; CDR3: CATSSAQGADYGYTF
J: TRBJ2-1; size: -; D: TRBD2; V: TRBV9; DNA: TGTGCCAGCAGTTCCACTAGCGGGAGAACCAATGAGCAGTTCTTC; CDR3: CASSSTSGRTNEQFF
J: TRBJ1-1; size: many; D: -; V: TRBV19; DNA: TGTGCCAGTAGGGTCGAGGCCCGTAACACTGAAGCTTTCTTT; CDR3: CASRVEARNTEAFF
J: TRBJ1-5; size: -; D: TRBD1; V: TRBV5-1; DNA: TGTGCCAGCAGCTTAGGGTGGAACAGGGGGCACAATCAGCCCCAGCATTTT; CDR3: CASSLGWNRGHNQPQHF
J: TRBJ1-1; size: few; D: -; V: TRBV29-1; DNA: TGCAGCTCACCGGGACGGAGCATGAACACTGAAGCTTTCTTT; CDR3: CSSPGRSMNTEAFF